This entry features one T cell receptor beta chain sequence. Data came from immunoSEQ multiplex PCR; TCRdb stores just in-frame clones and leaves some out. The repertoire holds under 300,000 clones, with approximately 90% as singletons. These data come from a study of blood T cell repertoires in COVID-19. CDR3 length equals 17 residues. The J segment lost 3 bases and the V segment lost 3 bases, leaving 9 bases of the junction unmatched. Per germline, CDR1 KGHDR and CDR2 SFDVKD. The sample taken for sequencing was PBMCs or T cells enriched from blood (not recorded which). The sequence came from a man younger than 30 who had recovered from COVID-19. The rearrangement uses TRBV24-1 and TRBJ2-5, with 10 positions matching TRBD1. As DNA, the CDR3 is TGTGCCACCAGTGATGCTGGGGACAGGGGAGCGAAAGAGACCCAGTACTTC. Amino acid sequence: CATSDAGDRGAKETQYF.